These 22 T cell receptor beta chains originate from one sample sequenced in a study of blood T cells in healthy people across ages. Together with a sample-barcoded 5' primer, a J-beta primer mix was included in a second PCR lasting about 6 to 11 cycles. MiXCR was run by TCRdb on the 5' RACE reads, yielding one entry per CDR3 protein. The data contain around 800,000 distinct CDR3 sequences, approximately 67% of them seen just once; the ten biggest clones take up roughly 26%. The sample comprised blood. The receptors stem from a man aged 25 to 45 in good health.

This chain uses TRBV20-1 with TRBJ2-2; D uncertain. Germline-derived CDR1 and CDR2 are DFQATT and SNEGSKA (reference sequence). The CDR3 has 11 amino acids. V dropped 3 bases and J dropped 3 bases, with 2 bases sitting between them. CDR3 in amino acids: CSARDTGELFF. CDR3 sequence (DNA): TGCAGTGCTAGGGACACCGGGGAGCTGTTTTTT.

The rearrangement joins TRBV15 to TRBJ2-5; D call uncertain. The end of the DNA fits TRBJ2-7 better, so the J call may be wrong. The CDR3 runs to 12 residues. Germline V gene sequence: CDR1 LNHNV, CDR2 YYDKDF (reference sequence). CDR3 sequence (DNA): TGTGCCACCAGCAGAGACCTCTACGAGCAGTACTTC. It translates to CATSRDLYEQYF.

This chain connects TRBV12-3 or TRBV12-4 to TRBJ1-2; a possible D gene is TRBD1 (6 bases). The CDR3 is 13 amino acids. V gave up 5 bases and J gave up 4 bases, with 11 bases separating them. The CDR3 DNA follows: TGTGCCAGCAGTCCGACAGGTGCCTATGGCTACACCTTC. Translated: CASSPTGAYGYTF.

V gene TRBV29-1 combines with J gene TRBJ2-7; unclear D gene. The CDR3 length is 12 residues. In germline, CDR1 is SQVTM, CDR2 ANQGSEA. Trimming removed 4 bases at V and 3 bases at J, with 10 bases between. CDR3 protein: CSVGNRNYEQYF. DNA of the CDR3: TGCAGCGTTGGGAACAGAAACTACGAGCAGTACTTC.

The rearrangement uses TRBV4-3 and TRBJ2-3, with D unclear. V was clipped by 0 bases and J by 2 bases, with 9 bases between them. This CDR3 is built from 15 residues. Germline loops: CDR1 LGHNA, CDR2 YSLEER. CDR3 nucleotide sequence: TGCGCCAGCAGCCAAGATAAAGTGGTCACAGATACGCAGTATTTT. Translated: CASSQDKVVTDTQYF.

This clonotype came up a few times. V usage is TRBV20-1 and J usage is TRBJ1-5; TRBD1 matches at 9 bases. The CDR3 length is 13 residues. The V gene end was trimmed by 8 bases and the J gene end by 2 bases; junction bases not matched to a gene: 4. Germline V gives CDR1 DFQATT, CDR2 SNEGSKA (reference sequence). This CDR3 is CSKTGGGNQPQHF. CDR3 DNA sequence: TGCAGTAAGACAGGGGGAGGCAATCAGCCCCAGCATTTT.

V is TRBV4-3 and J is TRBJ2-1; D may be TRBD1 or TRBD2 (6 bases each). Trimming removed 0 bases at V and 5 bases at J, with 20 bases between. CDR1 is LGHNA, CDR2 YSLEER, per germline. The CDR3 has 18 amino acids. This CDR3 is CASSQEGAGGHTNNEQFF. DNA of the CDR3: TGCGCCAGCAGCCAAGAAGGGGCCGGGGGACACACAAACAATGAGCAGTTCTTC.

J is TRBJ2-3 and V is TRBV20-1; 9 bases match TRBD2. V lost 6 bases to trimming and J lost 6 bases; unmatched junction nucleotides: 4. Germline values: CDR1 DFQATT, CDR2 SNEGSKA (reference sequence). The CDR3 is made up of 12 amino acids. The CDR3 nucleotides read TGCAGTGCGGGACTAGCATCGGATACGCAGTATTTT. This sequence encodes CSAGLASDTQYF.

The chain joins TRBV6-5 to TRBJ1-2; D is undetermined. CDR3 length: 17 amino acids. The ends were cut back, 0 bases at V and 0 bases at J, with 14 bases in the middle. The germline V gene encodes CDR1 MNHEY and CDR2 SVGAGI. The CDR3 spells CASSYSYYPLANYGYTF. CDR3 bases: TGTGCCAGCAGTTACTCGTACTATCCCCTGGCTAACTATGGCTACACCTTC.

The chain employs TRBV28 and TRBJ1-2, with D tentatively TRBD1 (6 bases). CDR1 is MDHEN and CDR2 is SYDVKM in the germline V gene. The CDR3 runs 14 residues. V dropped 10 bases and J dropped 4 bases, with 19 bases sitting between them. The CDR3 DNA sequence: TGTGCCATCCCCGTCGGGCAGGGGCCCTATGGCTACACCTTC. The encoded protein is CAIPVGQGPYGYTF.

The chain employs TRBV6-2 or TRBV6-3 and TRBJ2-3; 11 positions match TRBD2. V lost 8 bases to trimming and J lost 2 bases; unmatched junction nucleotides: 9. CDR3 length: 16 amino acids. Germline assignment: CDR1 MNHEY and CDR2 SVGEGT. For the CDR3, the DNA is TGTGCCAGCGGTCCCTCTAGCGGGGGGTACACAGATACGCAGTATTTT. Translation gives CASGPSSGGYTDTQYF.

This clonotype came up once. V usage is TRBV6-2 or TRBV6-3 and J usage is TRBJ1-2; no reliable D call. The germline V and J ends were trimmed by 7 bases and 6 bases, with 12 bases remaining between them. The CDR3 extends over 12 amino acids. CDR1 and CDR2 (germline): MNHEY, SVGEGT. The CDR3 is CASKLSDHGYTF. The CDR3 bases are TGTGCCAGCAAGCTCTCAGACCATGGCTACACCTTC.

This clonotype was counted a few times. V gene TRBV6-2 or TRBV6-3 combines with J gene TRBJ1-1, with 7 bases lining up with TRBD1. The CDR3 contains 15 residues. Looked up from germline, CDR1 is MNHEY and CDR2 is SVGEGT. After removal of 2 bases from V and 6 bases from J, the junction contained 9 bases not matched to a gene. This CDR3 reads CASSYRGLTFSEAFF. CDR3 nucleotide sequence: TGTGCCAGCAGTTACAGGGGGCTGACTTTCTCTGAAGCTTTCTTT.

V usage is TRBV29-1 and J usage is TRBJ1-2, with TRBD1 as a possible D gene (5 bases). V lost 7 bases and J 2 bases, leaving 14 bases between the germline ends. CDR1 SQVTM and CDR2 ANQGSEA come from the germline V gene. This CDR3 comprises 13 residues. The CDR3 nucleotides read TGCAGCGCCGAACCGACAGTCAACTATGGCTACACCTTC. Its protein product is CSAEPTVNYGYTF.

The table lists this clonotype with a few counts. This chain links TRBV21-1 with TRBJ2-7. TRBV21-1 is reported as a pseudogene. This CDR3 spans 16 amino acids. In DNA, the CDR3 is TGTGCCAGCAGCAAAGCCCGACCTGGGAGCCTCTACGAGCAGTACTTC. Translating gives CASSKARPGSLYEQYF.

J is TRBJ1-6 and V is TRBV10-3; D call uncertain. Germline CDR1 reads ENHRY; CDR2 reads SYGVKD. The CDR3 totals 15 residues. V was shortened by 2 bases and J by 7 bases, with 12 bases between the two germline ends. In nucleotides, the CDR3 is TGTGCCATCAGTGAGCCTTCTATTCCGAATTCACCCCTCCACTTT. Its translation is CAISEPSIPNSPLHF.

J is TRBJ1-5 and V is TRBV6-2 or TRBV6-3, with D hard to call. The germline V gene encodes CDR1 MNHEY and CDR2 SVGEGT. Trimming removed 6 bases from V and 2 bases from J, with 14 bases in between. The CDR3 runs to 15 residues. CDR3 DNA sequence: TGTGCCAGCAGCCCGACTCCGGTGGGCAATCAGCCCCAGCATTTT. This sequence encodes CASSPTPVGNQPQHF.

This sequence joins TRBV2 and TRBJ2-5; the match to TRBD2 covers 11 bases. The CDR3 has 16 residues. CDR1 and CDR2 (germline): SNHLY, FYNNEI. Trimming removed 4 bases from V and 2 bases from J; junction bases left unmatched: 6. CDR3 nucleotides: TGTGCCAGCAGTGTTGGCCTAGCGGGGGGACAAGAGACCCAGTACTTC. Translated: CASSVGLAGGQETQYF.

On this clonotype: Just one base apart from a much larger clone, this may be a read error. J is TRBJ1-5 and V is TRBV12-3 or TRBV12-4, with D uncertain. Trimming cost V 11 bases and J 13 bases, with 24 bases left between them. The CDR3 extends over 13 amino acids. CDR3 DNA sequence: TGTGCCGGCATCCCCAGGTCGGCCTTCAGGCAGCATTTT. As protein: CAGIPRSAFRQHF.

The V call is TRBV6-2 or TRBV6-3, the J call TRBJ1-4; possibly TRBD1 for D (6 bases). CDR3 length equals 16 residues. The germline CDR1 and CDR2 sequences are MNHEY and SVGEGT. Trimming took off 1 base at V and 8 bases at J, with 17 bases between the two ends. CDR3 loop: CASSYFPGAEGEKLFF. The CDR3 DNA is TGTGCCAGCAGTTACTTCCCAGGGGCGGAAGGAGAAAAACTGTTTTTT.

The CDR3 region has the DNA TGTGCCAGCAGCCACACCCAGGGGGACGAGCAGTACTTC. Translating gives CASSHTQGDEQYF. V is TRBV4-2 and J is TRBJ2-1, with TRBD1 identical over 7 bases. The J call could be wrong; TRBJ2-7 is a better fit for the DNA end. Germline lookup yields CDR1 LGHNA and CDR2 YNFKEQ. The CDR3 totals 13 residues.

This clonotype has only a few counts. V and J are TRBV4-3 and TRBJ2-1, with 8 nucleotides matching TRBD2. Trimming at V came to 2 bases and at J to 7 bases, leaving 10 bases not matched to a gene. Germline values: CDR1 LGHNA, CDR2 YSLEER. CDR3 size: 16 residues. The CDR3 bases are TGCGCCAGCAGCCAATTAGCGGGGCGGGTCTTTAATGAGCAGTTCTTC. This encodes CASSQLAGRVFNEQFF.